Listed below are T cell receptor beta chains from one sample, sequenced in a study of T cells in Graves' hyperthyroidism and ophthalmopathy. One entry per CDR3 protein results from TCRdb running MiXCR on the multiplex PCR reads. The data contain a few hundred thousand distinct CDR3 sequences, more than 11% of them seen just once; the ten biggest clones take up more than 5%. The sample was blood. Receptors were obtained from a woman aged 25 to 39 with Graves' hyperthyroidism that later progressed to Graves' ophthalmopathy. Each CDR3 is given with its conserved first and last residue. The D gene is left open where the match is weak. Not every row has a clone size; where given, it reads once, few, many or a size class.

V: TRBV6-2/TRBV6-3; J: TRBJ1-5; D: -; length: 13; size: many; DNA: TGTGCCAGCAGTTTTTGGTCCAATCAGCCCCAGCATTTT; CDR3: CASSFWSNQPQHF
V: TRBV5-1; J: TRBJ2-7; D: TRBD1; length: 15; size: -; DNA: TGCGCCAGCAGCTACGACAGGGCCAGCTCCTACGAGCAGTACTTC; CDR3: CASSYDRASSYEQYF
V: TRBV5-6; J: TRBJ2-7; D: TRBD2; length: 14; size: -; DNA: TGTGCCAGCAGCTTCGGGACTAGCGGGTACAAGCAGTACTTC; CDR3: CASSFGTSGYKQYF
V: TRBV5-1; J: TRBJ2-2; D: TRBD2; length: 16; size: few; DNA: TGCGCCAGCAGCTTTAGAACTAGCGAGAACACCGGGGAGCTGTTTTTT; CDR3: CASSFRTSENTGELFF
V: TRBV27; J: TRBJ1-4; D: -; length: 14; size: many; DNA: TGTGCCAGCAGTTCCGGGCTGCCTAATGAAAAACTGTTTTTT; CDR3: CASSSGLPNEKLFF
V: TRBV11-3; J: TRBJ2-5; D: -; length: 13; size: many; DNA: TGTGCCAGCAGCTTCAGGGTGGAGGAGACCCAGTACTTC; CDR3: CASSFRVEETQYF
V: TRBV4-1; J: TRBJ2-3; D: -; length: 16; size: few; DNA: TGCGCCAGCAGCCAAGATATCCTAGCAGGGGCAGATACGCAGTATTTT; CDR3: CASSQDILAGADTQYF
V: TRBV12-3/TRBV12-4; J: TRBJ1-5; D: -; length: 17; size: many; DNA: TGTGCCAGCAGTTTAGTCGTGGGGGTAGGTAGCAATCAGCCCCAGCATTTT; CDR3: CASSLVVGVGSNQPQHF
V: TRBV6-1; J: TRBJ1-5; D: -; length: 18; size: few; DNA: TGTGCCAGCAGTGAGGCCCACGGTCAGTCTACCCGCAATCAGCCCCAGCATTTT; CDR3: CASSEAHGQSTRNQPQHF
V: TRBV28; J: TRBJ1-6; D: -; length: 14; size: many; DNA: TGTGCCAGCACTTTAGGAAGGCTGAATTCACCCCTCCACTTT; CDR3: CASTLGRLNSPLHF
V: TRBV6-2/TRBV6-3; J: TRBJ2-1; D: TRBD2; length: 15; size: -; DNA: TGTGCCAGCAGTTCGACTAGCGCGGGCCACAATGAGCAGTTCTTC; CDR3: CASSSTSAGHNEQFF
V: TRBV2; J: TRBJ1-5; D: -; length: 15; size: many; DNA: TGTGCCAGCACCTCTGGTCGGGGAGGCAATCAGCCCCAGCATTTT; CDR3: CASTSGRGGNQPQHF
V: TRBV19; J: TRBJ2-1; D: -; length: 21; size: many; DNA: TGTGCCAGTAGTATAATTTACGGGGACCTTTCCCCAGGGAGCTCCTACAATGAGCAGTTCTTC; CDR3: CASSIIYGDLSPGSSYNEQFF
V: TRBV6-2/TRBV6-3; J: TRBJ2-7; D: -; length: 15; size: few; DNA: TGTGCCAGCACCCCCTGGGAAGGGAGCTCCTACGAGCAGTACTTC; CDR3: CASTPWEGSSYEQYF
V: TRBV18; J: TRBJ2-7; D: -; length: 15; size: few; DNA: TGTGCCAGCTCACCAAGGGCACAGCGAACCTACGAGCAGTACTTC; CDR3: CASSPRAQRTYEQYF
V: TRBV14; J: TRBJ2-1; D: TRBD2; length: 17; size: many; DNA: TGTGCCAGCAGCCAAGATCGGGTCGGGAGGAGGAACAATGAGCAGTTCTTC; CDR3: CASSQDRVGRRNNEQFF
V: TRBV27; J: TRBJ1-5; D: -; length: 13; size: many; DNA: TGTGCCAGCAGTTTAGTCTCGGAACAGCCCCAGCATTTT; CDR3: CASSLVSEQPQHF